The present T cell receptor (beta chain) was sequenced within a study of cytomegalovirus exposure and HLA in healthy donors. CDR1 SEHNR and CDR2 FQNEAQ come from the germline V gene (reference sequence). J lost 4 bases, V lost 5 bases, and 15 bases had no gene match. The CDR3 runs to 18 residues. Study-wide results and limits: Most TCRs appeared rarely, but some public TCRs recurred in many donors. Versus the roughly 690-donor mean, an Asian-associated ancestry cluster reportedly showed fewer N-insertions in a later analysis. Presence/absence analyses took donor sequencing depth as roughly uniform.

The PCR contained 60 Vbeta and 13 Jbeta primers. Repertoires were generated with immunoSEQ multiplex PCR, while TCRdb's copy carries only in-frame clones and drops some. The top ten hold about 2% of the sample, which has 130,000 or so clones, around 85% seen once. As to this clone: Antigen specificity is unknown.

The chain couples TRBV7-9 to TRBJ1-2, with 11 bases matching TRBD1. Sequences were obtained from PBMCs. This clonotype was obtained from a man aged 25 to 40 in good health and CMV-seronegative. Written as DNA, the CDR3 is TGTGCCAGCAGCCCTATAGACGGGACAGGGGGGCTGCCCTATGGCTACACCTTC. Protein sequence: CASSPIDGTGGLPYGYTF.